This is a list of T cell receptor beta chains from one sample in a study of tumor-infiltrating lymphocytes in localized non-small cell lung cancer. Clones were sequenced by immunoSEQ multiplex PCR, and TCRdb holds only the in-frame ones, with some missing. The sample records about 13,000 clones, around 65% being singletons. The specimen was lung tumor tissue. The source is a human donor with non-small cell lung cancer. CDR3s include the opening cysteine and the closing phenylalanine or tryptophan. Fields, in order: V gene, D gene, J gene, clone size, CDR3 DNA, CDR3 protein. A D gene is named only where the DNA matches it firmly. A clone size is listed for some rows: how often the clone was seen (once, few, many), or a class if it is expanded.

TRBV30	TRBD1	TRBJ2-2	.	TGTGCCTGGCATCAGGGGGCGGGCACCGGGGAGCTGTTTTTT	CAWHQGAGTGELFF
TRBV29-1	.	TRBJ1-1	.	TGCAGCGTTACCGACCTGAACACTGAAGCTTTCTTT	CSVTDLNTEAFF
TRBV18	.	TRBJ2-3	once	TGTGCCAGCTCACCACGGGACAACACAGATACGCAGTATTTT	CASSPRDNTDTQYF
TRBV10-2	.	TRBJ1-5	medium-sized	TGCGCCAGCAGTACACAGGGCGATCAGCCCCAGCATTTT	CASSTQGDQPQHF
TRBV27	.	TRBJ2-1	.	TGTGCCAGCAGTTTACGGTCTTTCTCCTACAATGAGCAGTTCTTC	CASSLRSFSYNEQFF
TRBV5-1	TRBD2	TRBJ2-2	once	TGCGCCAGCAGCATACGCGGGACTAGCGGCACCGGGGAGCTGTTTTTT	CASSIRGTSGTGELFF
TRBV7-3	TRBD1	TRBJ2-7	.	TGTGCCAGCAGCCACAGGGGATCCTACGAGCAGTACTTC	CASSHRGSYEQYF
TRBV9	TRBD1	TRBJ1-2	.	TGTGCCAGCAGCCTTACCTCAGGGGGCGCCTATGGCTACACCTTC	CASSLTSGGAYGYTF
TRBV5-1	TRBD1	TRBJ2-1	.	TGCGCCAGCAGCGGCAGCCGGGGACAGGGGCCTCTAAGCTCCTACAATGAGCAGTTCTTC	CASSGSRGQGPLSSYNEQFF
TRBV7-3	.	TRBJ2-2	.	TGTGCCAGCAGCCTAGGCGGGACTGCGAACACCGGGGAGCTGTTTTTT	CASSLGGTANTGELFF
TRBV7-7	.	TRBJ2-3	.	TGTGCCAGCAGCTTCAGTCTCGGGACAGATACGCAGTATTTT	CASSFSLGTDTQYF
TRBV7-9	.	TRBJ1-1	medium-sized	TGTGCCAGCAGCGCCCAGGGTGGGAACACTGAAGCTTTCTTT	CASSAQGGNTEAFF
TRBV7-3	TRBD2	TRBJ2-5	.	TGTGCCAGCAGCTTAAACCCAGCGGGGGAGCGGGAGACCCAGTACTTC	CASSLNPAGERETQYF
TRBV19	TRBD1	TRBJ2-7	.	TGTGCCAGTAGTGCCCCGGGACAGGGCTACGAGCAGTACTTC	CASSAPGQGYEQYF
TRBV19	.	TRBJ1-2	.	TGTGCCAGTAGTATGGGACTGATCAACTATGGCTACACCTTC	CASSMGLINYGYTF
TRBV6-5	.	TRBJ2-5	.	TGTGCCAGCAGTTACGGCGCGGCAAAAGAGACCCAGTACTTC	CASSYGAAKETQYF
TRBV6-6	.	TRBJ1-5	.	TGTGCCAGCAGTGGGGGGCTGAATCAGCCCCAGCATTTT	CASSGGLNQPQHF
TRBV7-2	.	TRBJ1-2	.	TGTGCCAGCAGCTTGAGCCAAAATGGCTACACCTTC	CASSLSQNGYTF
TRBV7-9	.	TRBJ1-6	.	TGTGCCAGCAGTCCTCAAGGGGGGAGCTCCTATAATTCACCCCTCCACTTT	CASSPQGGSSYNSPLHF
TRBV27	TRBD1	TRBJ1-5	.	TGTGCCAGCAGTTCCGACAGGGTTCAGCCCCAGCATTTT	CASSSDRVQPQHF
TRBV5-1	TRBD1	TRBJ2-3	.	TGCGCCAGCAGGCCGGGACAGGGGACAGATACGCAGTATTTT	CASRPGQGTDTQYF
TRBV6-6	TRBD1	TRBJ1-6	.	TGTGCCAGCAGTGGACAGGGGGCGATCTCACCCCTCCACTTT	CASSGQGAISPLHF
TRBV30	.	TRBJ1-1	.	TGTGCCTGGAGTGACGGGCTCCCCAACACTGAAGCTTTCTTT	CAWSDGLPNTEAFF
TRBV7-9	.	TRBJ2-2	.	TGTGCCAGCAGCCTCGGACTGGGGAAGGTGCCCGGGGAGCTGTTTTTT	CASSLGLGKVPGELFF
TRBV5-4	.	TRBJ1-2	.	TGTGCCAGCAGCTTGGCCAGGGAGGGCTATGGCTACACCTTC	CASSLAREGYGYTF
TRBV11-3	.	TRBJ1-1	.	TGTGCCAGCAGTTCCGAAAGAACCACTGAAGCTTTCTTT	CASSSERTTEAFF
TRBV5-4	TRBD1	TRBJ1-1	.	TGTGCCAGCAGCCCCCAGGGGGCGCAAACTGAAGCTTTCTTT	CASSPQGAQTEAFF
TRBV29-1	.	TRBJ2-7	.	TGCAGCGTTGGGACTCCGAGCTCCTACGAGCAGTACTTC	CSVGTPSSYEQYF
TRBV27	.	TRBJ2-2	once	TGTGCCAGCAGTCCCAGATTGGCTATTCGTCCAGGGGAGCTGTTTTTT	CASSPRLAIRPGELFF